The 10 T cell receptor beta chains below come from one sample, sequenced in a study of shared clonotypes between healthy human individuals. TCRdb keeps only in-frame clones here, not all; method: immunoSEQ multiplex PCR. The table has some 2.3 million clones, 93% seen once. What was sequenced was naive CD4+ T cells from PBMCs. Subset denoted: CD45RA+ positively selected. The receptors come from a man aged 18-30 years in good health. Some clones in this sample may be carry-over from other donors' samples.

The CDR3 loop is CASSRRDILNTEAFF. CDR3 nucleotide sequence: TGTGCCAGCAGTAGAAGAGACATATTGAACACTGAAGCTTTCTTT. This rearrangement joins TRBV27 to TRBJ1-1; D not certain. Trimming took 5 bases from V and 0 from J, leaving 13 bases between them. Germline assignment: CDR1 MNHEY and CDR2 SMNVEV (reference sequence). The CDR3 length is 15 residues.

The V gene is TRBV7-2, the J gene TRBJ2-1; 14 bases match TRBD2. Germline CDR1 and CDR2: SGHTA and FQGNSA. The CDR3 loop spans 16 amino acids. With 5 bases clipped from V and 9 bases from J, the junction kept 9 bases outside the gene matches. CDR3 protein: CASSHPRLAGGREQFF. The CDR3 bases are TGTGCCAGCAGCCACCCGAGACTAGCGGGAGGGCGTGAGCAGTTCTTC.

This clone was seen just once. The rearrangement joins TRBV9 to TRBJ2-3; D is uncertain. Per germline, CDR1 SGDLS and CDR2 YYNGEE. V was pared by 4 bases and J by 0 bases, with 12 bases between. The CDR3 sequence is 15 residues long. In nucleotides, the CDR3 is TGTGCCAGCAGCCCCCTGATCGCTAGCACAGATACGCAGTATTTT. Translated: CASSPLIASTDTQYF. The variable domain in full, with the rest retrieved from reference TRBV9 and TRBJ2-3, is DSGVTQTPKHLITATGQRVTLRCSPRSGDLSVYWYQQSLDQGLQFLIQYYNGEERAKGNILERFSAQQFPDLHSELNLSSLELGDSALYFCASSPLIASTDTQYFGPGTRLTVL.

V usage is TRBV6-4 and J usage is TRBJ1-1; 8 bases agree with TRBD1. Looked up from germline, CDR1 is MRHNA and CDR2 is SNTAGT. This CDR3 spans 16 amino acids. V trimming: 2 bases; J trimming: 4 bases; junction bases outside the gene matches: 9. The CDR3 DNA follows: TGTGCCAGCAGTGACGGTGACAGGGGAACGGGCACTGAAGCTTTCTTT. It codes for CASSDGDRGTGTEAFF.

The chain uses TRBV9 and TRBJ2-7; TRBD2 matches 10 bases. Germline loops: CDR1 SGDLS, CDR2 YYNGEE. V shed 3 bases and J 8 bases; nucleotides not matched to a gene: 8. The CDR3 is 14 residues long. CDR3 protein: CASSATSGLGQQYF. CDR3 sequence (DNA): TGTGCCAGCAGCGCGACTAGCGGGCTGGGCCAGCAGTACTTC.

The rearrangement joins TRBV28 to TRBJ1-4; tentatively, D is TRBD1 (5 bases). Trimming pared 7 bases from V and 8 bases from J, leaving 17 bases between. Germline lookup yields CDR1 MDHEN and CDR2 SYDVKM. This CDR3 spans 14 amino acids. DNA of the CDR3: TGTGCCAGCACCCCCGGGGGGGGAATCGAAAAACTGTTTTTT. Protein product: CASTPGGGIEKLFF.

The J gene is TRBJ2-7, the V gene TRBV6-5; tentatively, D is TRBD2 (6 bases). The V gene lost 6 bases and the J gene lost 3 bases, with 15 bases spanning the gap. Germline V gives CDR1 MNHEY, CDR2 SVGAGI. CDR3 length: 14 residues. The CDR3 DNA follows: TGTGCCAGCAGGTCAGCGGGTGTAAACTACGAGCAGTACTTC. The encoded protein is CASRSAGVNYEQYF.

The chain joins TRBV4-1 to TRBJ1-2; D is unresolved. The germline V and J ends were trimmed by 0 bases and 6 bases, with 11 bases remaining between them. This CDR3 contains 14 residues. Germline CDR1 and CDR2: MGHRA and YSYEKL. CDR3 amino acids: CASSQDRPADGYTF. The CDR3 DNA reads as TGCGCCAGCAGCCAAGACCGGCCGGCTGATGGCTACACCTTC.

The rearrangement uses TRBV27 and TRBJ1-4, with a weak D call TRBD1 (6 bases). Germline CDR1 reads MNHEY; CDR2 reads SMNVEV (reference sequence). The CDR3 spans 14 residues. Between the trimmed V and J ends, which lost 6 bases and 8 bases, there was a span of 16 bases. The CDR3 loop is CASRPPGAGEKLFF. CDR3 nucleotides: TGTGCCAGCAGACCCCCGGGGGCAGGAGAAAAACTGTTTTTT.

V is TRBV5-1 and J is TRBJ2-2; tentatively, D is TRBD1 (5 bases). Trimming stripped 0 bases from V and 1 base from J, with 10 bases between. Germline V gene sequence: CDR1 SGHRS, CDR2 YFSETQ. There are 16 residues in the CDR3. For the CDR3, the DNA is TGCGCCAGCAGCTTGGCCCAGGGCTTGAACACCGGGGAGCTGTTTTTT. It yields the protein CASSLAQGLNTGELFF.